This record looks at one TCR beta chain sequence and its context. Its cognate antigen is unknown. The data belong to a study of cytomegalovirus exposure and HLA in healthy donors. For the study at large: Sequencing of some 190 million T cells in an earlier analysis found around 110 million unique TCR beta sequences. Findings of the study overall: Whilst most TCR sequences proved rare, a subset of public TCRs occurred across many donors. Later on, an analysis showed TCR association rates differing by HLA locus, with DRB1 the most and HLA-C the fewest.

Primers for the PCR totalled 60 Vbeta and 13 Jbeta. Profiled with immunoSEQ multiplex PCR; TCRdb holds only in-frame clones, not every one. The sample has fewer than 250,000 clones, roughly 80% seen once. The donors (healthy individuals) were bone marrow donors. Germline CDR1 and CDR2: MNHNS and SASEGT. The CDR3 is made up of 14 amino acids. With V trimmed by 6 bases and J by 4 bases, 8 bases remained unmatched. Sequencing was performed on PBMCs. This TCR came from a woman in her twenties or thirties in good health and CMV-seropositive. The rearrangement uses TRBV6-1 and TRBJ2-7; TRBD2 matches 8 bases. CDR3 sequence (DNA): TGTGCCAGCAGGCTCGCGGGGGGCCGGTACGAGCAGTACTTC. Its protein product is CASRLAGGRYEQYF.